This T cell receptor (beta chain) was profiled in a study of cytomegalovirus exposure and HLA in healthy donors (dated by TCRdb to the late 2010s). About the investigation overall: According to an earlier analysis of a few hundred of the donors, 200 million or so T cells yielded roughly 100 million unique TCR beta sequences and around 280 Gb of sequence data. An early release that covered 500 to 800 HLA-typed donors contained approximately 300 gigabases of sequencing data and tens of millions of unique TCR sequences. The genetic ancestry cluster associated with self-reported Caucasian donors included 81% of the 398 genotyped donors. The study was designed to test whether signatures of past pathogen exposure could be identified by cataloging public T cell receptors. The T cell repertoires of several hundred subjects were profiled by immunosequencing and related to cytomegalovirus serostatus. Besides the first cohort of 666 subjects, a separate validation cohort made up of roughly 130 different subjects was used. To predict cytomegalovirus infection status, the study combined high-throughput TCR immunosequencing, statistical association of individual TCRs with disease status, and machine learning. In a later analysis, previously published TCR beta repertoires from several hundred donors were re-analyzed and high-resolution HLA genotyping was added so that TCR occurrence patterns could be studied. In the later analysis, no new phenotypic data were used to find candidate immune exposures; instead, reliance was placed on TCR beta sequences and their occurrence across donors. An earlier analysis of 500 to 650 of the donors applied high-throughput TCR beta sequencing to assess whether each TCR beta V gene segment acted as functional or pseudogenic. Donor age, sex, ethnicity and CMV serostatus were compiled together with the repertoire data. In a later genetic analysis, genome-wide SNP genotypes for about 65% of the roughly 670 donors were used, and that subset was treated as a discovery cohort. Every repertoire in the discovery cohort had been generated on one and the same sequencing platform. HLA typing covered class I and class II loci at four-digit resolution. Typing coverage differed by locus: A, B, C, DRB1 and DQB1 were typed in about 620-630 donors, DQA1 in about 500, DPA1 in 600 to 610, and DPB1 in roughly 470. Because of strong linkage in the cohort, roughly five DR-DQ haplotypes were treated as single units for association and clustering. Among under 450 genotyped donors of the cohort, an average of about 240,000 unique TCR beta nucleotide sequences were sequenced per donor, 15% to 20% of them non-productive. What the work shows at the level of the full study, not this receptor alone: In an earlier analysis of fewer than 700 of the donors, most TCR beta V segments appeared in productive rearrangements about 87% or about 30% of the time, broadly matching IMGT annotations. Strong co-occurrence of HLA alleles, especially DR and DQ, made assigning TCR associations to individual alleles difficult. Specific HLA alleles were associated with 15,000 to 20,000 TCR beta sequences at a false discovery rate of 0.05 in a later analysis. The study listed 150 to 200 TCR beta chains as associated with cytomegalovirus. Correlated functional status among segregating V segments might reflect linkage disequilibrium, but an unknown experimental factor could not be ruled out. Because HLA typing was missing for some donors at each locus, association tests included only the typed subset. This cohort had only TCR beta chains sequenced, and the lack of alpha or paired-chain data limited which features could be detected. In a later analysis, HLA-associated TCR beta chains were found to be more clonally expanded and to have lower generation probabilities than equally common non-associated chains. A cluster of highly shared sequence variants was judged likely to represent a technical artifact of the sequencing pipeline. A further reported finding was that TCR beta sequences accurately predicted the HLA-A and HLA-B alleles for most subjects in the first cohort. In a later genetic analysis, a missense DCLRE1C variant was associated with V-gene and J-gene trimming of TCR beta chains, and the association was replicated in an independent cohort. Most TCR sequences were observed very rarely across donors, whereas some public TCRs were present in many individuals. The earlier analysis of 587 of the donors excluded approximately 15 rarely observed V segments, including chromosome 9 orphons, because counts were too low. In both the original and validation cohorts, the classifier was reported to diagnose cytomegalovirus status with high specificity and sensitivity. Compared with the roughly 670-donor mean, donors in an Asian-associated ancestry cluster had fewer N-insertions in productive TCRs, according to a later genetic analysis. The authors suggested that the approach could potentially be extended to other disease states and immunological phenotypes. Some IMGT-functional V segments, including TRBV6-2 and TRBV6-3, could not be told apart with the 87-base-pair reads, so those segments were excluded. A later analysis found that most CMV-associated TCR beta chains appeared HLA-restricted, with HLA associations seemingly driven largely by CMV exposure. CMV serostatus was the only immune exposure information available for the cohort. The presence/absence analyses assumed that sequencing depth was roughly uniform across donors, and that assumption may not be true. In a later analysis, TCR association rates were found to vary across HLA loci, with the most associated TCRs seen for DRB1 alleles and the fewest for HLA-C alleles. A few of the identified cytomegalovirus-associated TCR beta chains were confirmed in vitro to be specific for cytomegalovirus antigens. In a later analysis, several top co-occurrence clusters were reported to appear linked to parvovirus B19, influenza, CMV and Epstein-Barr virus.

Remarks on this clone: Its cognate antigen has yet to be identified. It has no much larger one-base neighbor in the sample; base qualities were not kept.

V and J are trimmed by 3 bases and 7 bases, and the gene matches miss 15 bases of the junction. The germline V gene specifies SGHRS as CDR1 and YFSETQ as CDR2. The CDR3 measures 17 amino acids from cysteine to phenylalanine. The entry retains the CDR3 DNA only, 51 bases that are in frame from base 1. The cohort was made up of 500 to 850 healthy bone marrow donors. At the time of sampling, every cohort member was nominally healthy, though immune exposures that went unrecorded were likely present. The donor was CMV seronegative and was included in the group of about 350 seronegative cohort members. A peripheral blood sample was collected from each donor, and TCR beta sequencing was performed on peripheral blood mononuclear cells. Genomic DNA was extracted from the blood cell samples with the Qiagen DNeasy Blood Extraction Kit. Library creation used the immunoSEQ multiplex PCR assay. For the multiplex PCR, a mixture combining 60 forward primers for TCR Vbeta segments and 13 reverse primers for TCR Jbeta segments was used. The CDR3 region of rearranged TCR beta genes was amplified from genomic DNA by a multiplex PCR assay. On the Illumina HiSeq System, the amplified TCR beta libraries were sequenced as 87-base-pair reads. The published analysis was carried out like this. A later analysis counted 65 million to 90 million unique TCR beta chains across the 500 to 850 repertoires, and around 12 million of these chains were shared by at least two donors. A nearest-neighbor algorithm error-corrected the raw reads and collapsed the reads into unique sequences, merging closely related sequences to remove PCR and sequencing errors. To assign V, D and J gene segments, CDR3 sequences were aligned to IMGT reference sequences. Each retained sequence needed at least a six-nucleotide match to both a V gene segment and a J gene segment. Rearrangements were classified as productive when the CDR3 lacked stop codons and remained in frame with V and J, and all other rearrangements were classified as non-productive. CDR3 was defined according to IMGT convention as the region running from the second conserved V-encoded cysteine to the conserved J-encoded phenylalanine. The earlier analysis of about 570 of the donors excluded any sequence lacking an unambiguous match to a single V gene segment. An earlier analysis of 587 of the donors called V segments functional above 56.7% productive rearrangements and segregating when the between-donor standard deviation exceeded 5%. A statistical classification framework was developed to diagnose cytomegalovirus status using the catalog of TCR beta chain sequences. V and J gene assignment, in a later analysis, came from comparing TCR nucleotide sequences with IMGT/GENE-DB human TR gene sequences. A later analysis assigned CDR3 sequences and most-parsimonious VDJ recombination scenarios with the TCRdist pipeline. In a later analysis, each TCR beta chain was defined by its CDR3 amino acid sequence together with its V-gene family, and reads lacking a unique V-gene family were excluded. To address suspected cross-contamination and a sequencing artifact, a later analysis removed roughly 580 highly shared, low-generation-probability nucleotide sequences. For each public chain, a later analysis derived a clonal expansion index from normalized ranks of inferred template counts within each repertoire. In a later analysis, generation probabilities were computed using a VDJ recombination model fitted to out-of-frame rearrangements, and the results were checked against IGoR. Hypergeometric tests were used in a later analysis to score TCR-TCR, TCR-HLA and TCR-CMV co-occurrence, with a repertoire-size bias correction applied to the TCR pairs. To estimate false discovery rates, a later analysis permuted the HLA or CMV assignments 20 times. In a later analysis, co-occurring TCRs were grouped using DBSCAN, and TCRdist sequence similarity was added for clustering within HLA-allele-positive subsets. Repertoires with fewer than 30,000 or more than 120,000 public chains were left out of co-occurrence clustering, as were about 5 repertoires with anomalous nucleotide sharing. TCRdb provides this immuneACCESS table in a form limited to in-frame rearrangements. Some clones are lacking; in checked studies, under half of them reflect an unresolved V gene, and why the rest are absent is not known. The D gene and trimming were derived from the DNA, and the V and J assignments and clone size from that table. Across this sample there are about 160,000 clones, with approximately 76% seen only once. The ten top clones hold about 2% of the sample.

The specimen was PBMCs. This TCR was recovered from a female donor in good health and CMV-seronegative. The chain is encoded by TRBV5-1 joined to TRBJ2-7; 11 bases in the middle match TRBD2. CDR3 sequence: CASSSLELAGGPGEQYF. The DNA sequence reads TGCGCCAGCAGCTCCCTAGAATTAGCGGGAGGGCCGGGAGAGCAGTACTTC. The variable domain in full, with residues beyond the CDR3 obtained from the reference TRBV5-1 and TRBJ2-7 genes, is KAGVTQTPRYLIKTRGQQVTLSCSPISGHRSVSWYQQTPGQGLQFLFEYFSETQRNKGNFPGRFSGRQFSNSRSEMNVSTLELGDSALYLCASSSLELAGGPGEQYFGPGTRLTVT.